The rows below give T cell receptor beta chains drawn from one sample of a study of T cells in Graves' hyperthyroidism and ophthalmopathy. TCRdb processed the multiplex PCR reads anew with MiXCR; each CDR3 protein has one entry. This sample carries 750,000 to 950,000 distinct CDR3 sequences, about two fifths of them seen once, and the ten largest clones take 8% to 9%. The sample consisted of blood. These receptors all stem from a man between 18 and 35 years old with Graves' hyperthyroidism. Each CDR3 is given with its conserved first and last residue. D genes are given only for firm matches. Expanded clones are given a class, and other clones once, few, many or no size at all.

>TRBJ1-4|TRBD1|TRBV10-3|.
CATGTGGDEKLFF
TGTGCCACCGGGACAGGGGGCGACGAAAAACTGTTTTTT
>TRBJ2-5|TRBD2|TRBV9|.
CASRGGIQYF
TGTGCCAGCAGGGGGGGGATACAGTACTTC
>TRBJ2-7|.|TRBV29-1|many
CSVINIAYEQYF
TGCAGCGTTATTAACATAGCCTACGAGCAGTACTTC
>TRBJ1-1|.|TRBV7-9|.
CASSLNLGMNTEAFF
TGTGCCAGCAGCTTAAACCTGGGAATGAACACTGAAGCTTTCTTT
>TRBJ2-2|TRBD2|TRBV19|few
CASSIQGLAGRSAGELFF
TGTGCCAGTAGTATTCAGGGACTAGCGGGACGATCCGCCGGGGAGCTGTTTTTT
>TRBJ2-5|TRBD2|TRBV10-3|.
CAIRAGGPGETQYF
TGTGCCATCAGAGCGGGGGGCCCCGGAGAGACCCAGTACTTC
>TRBJ1-5|.|TRBV6-5|few
CASSSTGEPQHF
TGTGCCAGCAGTTCCACCGGTGAGCCCCAGCATTTT
>TRBJ1-5|.|TRBV20-1|.
CSARVGTLDQPQHF
TGCAGTGCTAGAGTGGGGACATTGGATCAGCCCCAGCATTTT
>TRBJ2-5|TRBD2|TRBV12-3/TRBV12-4|few
CASTLGGQETQYF
TGTGCCAGCACCCTCGGGGGGCAAGAGACCCAGTACTTC
>TRBJ1-6|.|TRBV2|once
CASPYEGTSRSPLHF
TGTGCCAGCCCCTACGAGGGGACCTCAAGGTCACCCCTCCACTTT
>TRBJ1-6|TRBD1|TRBV19|many
CASSIVGTDTNSPLHF
TGTGCCAGTAGTATTGTGGGGACAGACACGAATTCACCCCTCCACTTT
>TRBJ1-5|.|TRBV5-8|few
CASSQRIGRSNQPQHF
TGTGCCAGCAGCCAGCGAATCGGTAGGAGCAATCAGCCCCAGCATTTT
>TRBJ2-2|TRBD2|TRBV19|.
CASSWSLASNTGELFF
TGTGCCAGCAGCTGGTCACTAGCGTCTAACACCGGGGAGCTGTTTTTT
>TRBJ1-5|.|TRBV20-1|.
CSARGAGSYEHF
TGCAGTGCTAGAGGGGCAGGTTCCTACGAGCATTTT
>TRBJ1-6|TRBD1|TRBV19|many
CASSTNQGGAFHF
TGTGCCAGTAGTACAAACCAAGGGGGCGCCTTCCACTTT
>TRBJ2-7|.|TRBV4-1|few
CASSHTVGEQYF
TGCGCCAGCAGCCACACCGTGGGGGAGCAGTACTTC
>TRBJ2-7|TRBD1|TRBV7-6|once
CASRGGQGGYEQYF
TGTGCCAGCAGGGGAGGACAGGGAGGCTACGAGCAGTACTTC
>TRBJ2-7|TRBD2|TRBV10-3|many
CAIRGTSGNEQYF
TGTGCCATCAGGGGGACTAGCGGGAACGAGCAGTACTTC
>TRBJ2-5|.|TRBV7-3|.
CASSQDSRDLGETQYF
TGCGCCAGCAGCCAAGATTCGAGGGATCTAGGAGAGACCCAGTACTTC
>TRBJ1-5|.|TRBV12-3/TRBV12-4|few
CASMTQAGENQPQHF
TGTGCCAGCATGACCCAGGCAGGGGAAAATCAGCCCCAGCATTTT
>TRBJ1-2|.|TRBV5-1|.
CASSLEWTSYGYTF
TGCGCCAGCAGCTTGGAATGGACAAGCTATGGCTACACCTTC
>TRBJ2-7|.|TRBV2|many
CASRLTGSSYEQYF
TGTGCCAGCAGGCTTACTGGGAGCTCCTACGAGCAGTACTTC
>TRBJ1-5|TRBD1|TRBV20-1|many
CSAAGTAGYSNQPQHF
TGCAGTGCGGCCGGGACAGCGGGGTATAGCAATCAGCCCCAGCATTTT
>TRBJ2-7|.|TRBV10-3|many
CAILVEGSVNEQYF
TGTGCCATCTTGGTGGAGGGTTCCGTGAACGAGCAGTACTTC